These 31 T cell receptor beta chains were all obtained from the same sample, sequenced in a study of blood T cells in healthy people across ages (dated by TCRdb to the mid-2010s). Library prep was done by 5' RACE. Instrument used: Illumina HiSeq 2500. The second PCR ran for about 6 to 11 cycles and used a J-beta primer mix along with a sample-barcoded 5' primer. TCRdb trimmed public reads at Q25 via fastp, called clones via MiXCR and kept in-frame beta chains. A single entry per CDR3 protein holds the most common genes and DNA from its merged rows. The sample table holds hundreds of thousands of distinct CDR3 sequences, of which about half were seen once. About a sixth of the sample goes to the ten largest clones. The sample comprised blood. The receptors come from a man at least 80 years old in good health.

The table lists this clonotype with a few counts. The chain combines TRBV2 with TRBJ2-1, with 10 nucleotides matching TRBD2. Trimming took 3 bases from V and 6 from J; bases not matched to a gene: 5. The germline V gene has CDR1 SNHLY and CDR2 FYNNEI. The CDR3 totals 15 residues. The CDR3 here is CASSDGLADLNEQFF. The DNA of the CDR3 is TGTGCCAGCAGTGACGGACTAGCGGACCTCAATGAGCAGTTCTTC.

The rearrangement joins TRBV28 to TRBJ2-1; unclear D gene. In germline, CDR1 is MDHEN, CDR2 SYDVKM. Trimming cost V 2 bases and J 0 bases, with 8 bases left between them. The CDR3 loop spans 15 amino acids. CDR3 amino acids: CASSLAAYSYNEQFF. In DNA form, the CDR3 reads TGTGCCAGCAGTTTAGCGGCTTACTCCTACAATGAGCAGTTCTTC.

This clonotype was seen at least ten times. The CDR3 DNA is TGTGCCAGCAGTCCACCAACTAGCGGGAGGGCCAATGAGCAGTTCTTC. The encoded protein is CASSPPTSGRANEQFF. This rearrangement joins TRBV12-3 or TRBV12-4 to TRBJ2-1; 13 bases are shared with TRBD2. The CDR3 contains 16 residues. The V and J ends lost 5 bases and 6 bases, in that order; junction bases with no gene match: 7.

The chain employs TRBV7-8 and TRBJ2-5; 9 bases line up with TRBD2. CDR1 and CDR2 (germline): SGHVS, FQNEAQ. The CDR3 loop spans 15 amino acids. V gave up 4 bases and J gave up 2 bases; unmatched junction bases: 5. The CDR3 protein is CASSSPTSGQETQYF. CDR3 DNA sequence: TGTGCCAGCAGCTCACCGACTAGCGGACAAGAGACCCAGTACTTC.

The gene calls are TRBV5-1 and TRBJ2-3; 8 bases are a match to TRBD2. The CDR3 runs to 16 residues. The germline gives CDR1 SGHRS, CDR2 YFSETQ. J lost 2 bases, V lost 4 bases, and 9 bases had no gene match. The CDR3 sequence is CASSPGIAGPTDTQYF. The CDR3 coding sequence is TGCGCCAGCAGCCCCGGGATAGCGGGACCCACAGATACGCAGTATTTT.

This clonotype was detected only a few times. A junction boundary mismatches the germline segment, possibly from a read error. This sequence joins TRBV27 and TRBJ2-3; TRBD2 matches 7 bases. The CDR3 contains 15 residues. Germline-derived CDR1 and CDR2 are MNHEY and SMNVEV (reference sequence). CDR3 region: CASRKGTTSTDTQYF. The CDR3 nucleotides are TGTGCCAGCAGAAAGGGGACGACTAGCACGGATACGCAGTATTTT.

The DNA of the CDR3 is TGTGCCAGCAGTGTGAAGCGGGGCGGTTACAATGAGCAGTTCTTC. Translated: CASSVKRGGYNEQFF. The chain joins TRBV2 to TRBJ2-1, with TRBD2 matching 7 bases. The CDR3 loop spans 15 amino acids. Trimming cost V 4 bases and J 4 bases; bases outside gene matches: 7. Germline V gene data show CDR1 as SNHLY and CDR2 as FYNNEI.

This clonotype was observed a few times. V gene TRBV18 combines with J gene TRBJ2-1; perhaps TRBD1 as D (5 bases). This CDR3 comprises 13 residues. V lost 3 bases to trimming and J lost 9 bases, with 12 bases between them. CDR1 and CDR2 (germline): KGHSH, LQKENI. CDR3 DNA sequence: TGTGCCAGCTCACCGCTTCAGGGAAGTGAGCAGTTCTTC. Its protein is CASSPLQGSEQFF. Full variable domain (rest looked up from reference TRBV18 and TRBJ2-1): NAGVMQNPRHLVRRRGQEARLRCSPMKGHSHVYWYRQLPEEGLKFMVYLQKENIIDESGMPKERFSAEFPKEGPSILRIQQVVRGDSAAYFCASSPLQGSEQFFGPGTRLTVL.

As to this clonotype: A much larger clone lies one base from this, so it may be a read error. This rearrangement joins TRBV9 to TRBJ2-1, with a weak D call TRBD1 (5 bases). The CDR3 has 14 amino acids. Germline V gene sequence: CDR1 SGDLS, CDR2 YYNGEE. In DNA, the CDR3 is TGTGCCAGCAGCGTAAAATTAAGGGGTACTGAGCGGTTCTTC. Amino acid sequence: CASSVKLRGTERFF.

The chain couples TRBV10-3 to TRBJ1-5; 7 positions agree with TRBD1. The CDR3 is 16 residues long. Per germline, CDR1 ENHRY and CDR2 SYGVKD. The junction had 10 bases not matched to a gene; V was cut back by 2 bases and J by 6 bases. CDR3 sequence: CAISEPRQGGSQPQHF. The CDR3 DNA follows: TGTGCCATCAGTGAGCCCCGACAGGGTGGGAGTCAGCCCCAGCATTTT.

V and J are TRBV12-3 or TRBV12-4 and TRBJ2-3; 9 bases match TRBD1. CDR3 length equals 14 residues. The V segment lost 5 bases and the J segment 7 bases; nucleotides outside the gene matches: 7. The CDR3 coding sequence is TGTGCCAGCAGTGGGGACAGGGCTGGAAATACGCAGTATTTT. Protein product: CASSGDRAGNTQYF.

The chain uses TRBV6-5 and TRBJ2-2; D call uncertain. The CDR3 loop spans 13 amino acids. The V gene's germline CDR1 is MNHEY and CDR2 SVGAGI. Trimming shortened V by 8 bases and J by 1 base, and 8 bases separated the two germline ends. The CDR3 DNA sequence: TGTGCCAGCGGGCGGATGAACACCGGGGAGCTGTTTTTT. Translating gives CASGRMNTGELFF.

This clonotype turned up a few times. The V call is TRBV20-1, the J call TRBJ1-1, with D tentatively TRBD1 (5 bases). The V and J ends lost 3 bases and 5 bases respectively, with 16 bases between them. Germline CDR1 DFQATT, CDR2 SNEGSKA (reference sequence). The CDR3 covers 14 residues. CDR3 in amino acids: CSASAFQGGTEAFF. The CDR3 DNA is TGCAGTGCTAGCGCCTTCCAGGGAGGGACTGAAGCTTTCTTT.

The chain joins TRBV7-3 to TRBJ2-5, with D possibly matching TRBD2 (7 bases). Near its end, the DNA agrees better with TRBJ2-7, so the J call may be wrong. Per germline, CDR1 SGHTA and CDR2 FQGTGA. CDR3 size: 15 residues. The CDR3 DNA follows: TGTGCCAGCAGCGCCAACGGGGGGCCCCACTACGAGCAGTACTTC. This translates into CASSANGGPHYEQYF.

This clonotype was observed a handful of times. The chain links TRBV12-3 or TRBV12-4 to TRBJ2-7; 7 bases map to TRBD2. The CDR3 contains 15 residues. The trim removed 2 bases at V and 4 bases at J, leaving 8 bases unmatched. DNA of the CDR3: TGTGCCAGCAGTTTAACGGAGGGCGGGAGTTACGAGCAGTACTTC. It codes for CASSLTEGGSYEQYF.

The rearrangement uses TRBV20-1 and TRBJ2-5; 9 bases line up with TRBD2. V lost 7 bases and J lost 11; bases outside the gene matches: 11. The germline V gene has CDR1 DFQATT and CDR2 SNEGSKA (reference sequence). The CDR3 is 12 residues long. CDR3 amino acids: CSVPAGGNEQYF. The CDR3 nucleotides read TGCAGTGTGCCAGCGGGGGGTAATGAGCAGTACTTC.

This clonotype was picked up a small number of times. The chain has TRBV20-1 and TRBJ2-1, with unresolved D. The J call may be in error: the DNA end matches TRBJ2-7 better. Looked up from germline, CDR1 is DFQATT and CDR2 is SNEGSKA (reference sequence). This CDR3 has 17 amino acids. CDR3 DNA sequence: TGCAGTGCTAGAGATCGGGCAGCTACGAGCTCCTACAATGAGCAGTACTTC. Translation gives CSARDRAATSSYNEQYF.

The gene calls are TRBV4-3 and TRBJ2-5; the match to TRBD2 covers 14 bases. With V trimmed by 5 bases and J by 7 bases, 12 bases remained unmatched. CDR1 is LGHNA and CDR2 is YSLEER in the germline V gene. CDR3 size: 17 residues. The chain's CDR3 is CASSSRGTSGSYGTQYF. In DNA form, the CDR3 reads TGCGCCAGCAGCTCCCGCGGGACTAGCGGGAGTTACGGGACCCAGTACTTC.

The chain links TRBV28 to TRBJ2-1; D is uncertain. With 6 bases removed from V and 5 bases from J, the gap between germline ends came to 17 bases. CDR3 length: 15 amino acids. Looked up from germline, CDR1 is MDHEN and CDR2 is SYDVKM. Here the CDR3 DNA reads TGTGCCAGCAGCCCTAGTCAAGCGCCTAACAATGAGCAGTTCTTC. Translating it yields CASSPSQAPNNEQFF.

This clonotype was observed a few times. The chain carries TRBV11-3 and TRBJ2-5, with D possibly being TRBD2 (6 bases). The V gene's germline CDR1 is SGHNT and CDR2 YENEEA. The CDR3 length is 15 residues. Trimming took off 0 bases at V and 5 bases at J, with 13 bases between the two ends. CDR3 in DNA: TGTGCCAGCAGCTTAGAGCAGGGAGGTTGGGAGACCCAGTACTTC. The encoded protein is CASSLEQGGWETQYF.

The rearrangement joins TRBV7-8 to TRBJ2-1; D not resolved. The V gene lost 4 bases and the J gene lost 7 bases, with 14 bases spanning the gap. CDR3 length: 14 residues. Looked up from germline, CDR1 is SGHVS and CDR2 is FQNEAQ. In DNA, the CDR3 is TGTGCCAGCAGCTACCCCGGGCCCTCGAATGAGCAGTTCTTC. Translation: CASSYPGPSNEQFF. The entire variable domain, with the rest obtained from reference TRBV7-8 and TRBJ2-1, is as follows: GAGVSQSPRYKVAKRGQDVALRCDPISGHVSLFWYQQALGQGPEFLTYFQNEAQLDKSGLPSDRFFAERPEGSVSTLKIQRTQQEDSAVYLCASSYPGPSNEQFFGPGTRLTVL.

The chain has TRBV28 and TRBJ2-7, with TRBD2 as a possible D gene (6 bases). The length of the CDR3 is 14 residues. CDR1 is MDHEN and CDR2 is SYDVKM in the germline V gene. The V end lost 6 bases, the J end lost 3 bases, and 15 bases lay between the germline ends. CDR3 sequence (DNA): TGTGCCAGCAGGGGTGGGACTGTTTTCTACGAGCAGTACTTC. Amino acid sequence: CASRGGTVFYEQYF.

In its sample, this clonotype was seen a few times. The genes are TRBV12-3 or TRBV12-4 and TRBJ2-3; perhaps TRBD1 as D (6 bases). V was cut by 5 bases and J by 4 bases, with 16 bases left in between. The CDR3 totals 15 residues. The CDR3 bases are TGTGCCAGCAGTGTAACAGGGCGCCCCGCAGATACGCAGTATTTT. It codes for CASSVTGRPADTQYF.

V gene TRBV6-5 combines with J gene TRBJ2-1; maybe TRBD2 (6 bases). V was trimmed by 2 bases and J by 7 bases, leaving 15 bases between them. Germline CDR1 is MNHEY and CDR2 is SVGAGI. The CDR3 runs to 15 residues. CDR3 in DNA: TGTGCCAGCAGTTACATGGCGGGAACGTATAATGAGCAGTTCTTC. Amino acids: CASSYMAGTYNEQFF.

This clonotype was observed at least ten times. The rearrangement uses TRBV20-1 and TRBJ2-3, with 8 positions matching TRBD2. Germline CDR1 reads DFQATT; CDR2 reads SNEGSKA (reference sequence). The CDR3 contains 18 residues. The V and J ends lost 0 bases and 1 base, in that order; junction bases with no gene match: 12. The CDR3 loop reads CSARDSLAGSAGTDTQYF. CDR3 bases: TGCAGTGCTAGAGATAGCCTAGCGGGTTCCGCGGGCACAGATACGCAGTATTTT.

This chain connects TRBV29-1 to TRBJ2-3, with 7 bases fitting TRBD1. J was trimmed by 0 bases and V by 6 bases; bases with no gene match: 6. CDR3 size: 14 residues. Germline V gene sequence: CDR1 SQVTM, CDR2 ANQGSEA. This CDR3 is CSVLLTGSTDTQYF. The CDR3, as DNA: TGCAGCGTCCTACTGACAGGGAGCACAGATACGCAGTATTTT.

Only a few counts were recorded for this clonotype. This chain uses TRBV9 with TRBJ2-2; D remains ambiguous. Per germline, CDR1 SGDLS and CDR2 YYNGEE. The CDR3 covers 16 residues. Trimming took off 0 bases at V and 0 bases at J, with 9 bases between the two ends. The DNA for the CDR3 is TGTGCCAGCAGCGTAGCGTGGCAGCCGAACACCGGGGAGCTGTTTTTT. Protein product: CASSVAWQPNTGELFF.

The CDR3 is CASRLTGSNTEAFF. The CDR3 DNA reads TGTGCCAGCAGACTTACAGGGTCGAACACTGAAGCTTTCTTT. The V and J genes are TRBV6-2 or TRBV6-3 and TRBJ1-1; possibly TRBD1 for D (6 bases). The CDR3 has 14 residues. Trimming left V 6 bases short and J 1 base short, with 12 bases between. Per germline, CDR1 MNHEY and CDR2 SVGEGT.

The chain joins TRBV29-1 to TRBJ2-1; 7 bases are a match to TRBD1. The V gene's germline CDR1 is SQVTM and CDR2 ANQGSEA. This CDR3 spans 14 amino acids. The J segment lost 7 bases and the V segment lost 6 bases, leaving 12 bases of the junction unmatched. The CDR3 here is CSVGRQGLGNEQFF. For the CDR3, the DNA is TGCAGCGTCGGAAGACAGGGCTTAGGGAATGAGCAGTTCTTC.

The chain combines TRBV7-9 with TRBJ2-7; a weak D match, TRBD1 (5 bases). Trimming shortened V by 5 bases and J by 0 bases, and 14 bases separated the two germline ends. The CDR3 is 15 residues long. The V gene's germline CDR1 is SEHNR and CDR2 FQNEAQ (reference sequence). CDR3: CASSEGAVLSYEQYF. In nucleotides, the CDR3 is TGTGCCAGCAGCGAAGGGGCGGTCCTCTCCTACGAGCAGTACTTC.

The table lists this clonotype with a few counts. The CDR3 DNA reads as TGTGCCAGCTCCCCCGGTTGGAACACAGATACGCAGTATTTT. This gives the protein CASSPGWNTDTQYF. The V and J genes are TRBV27 and TRBJ2-3; no definite D call. Germline values: CDR1 MNHEY, CDR2 SMNVEV (reference sequence). CDR3 size: 14 residues. Trimming took 8 bases from V and 2 from J, leaving 14 bases between them.